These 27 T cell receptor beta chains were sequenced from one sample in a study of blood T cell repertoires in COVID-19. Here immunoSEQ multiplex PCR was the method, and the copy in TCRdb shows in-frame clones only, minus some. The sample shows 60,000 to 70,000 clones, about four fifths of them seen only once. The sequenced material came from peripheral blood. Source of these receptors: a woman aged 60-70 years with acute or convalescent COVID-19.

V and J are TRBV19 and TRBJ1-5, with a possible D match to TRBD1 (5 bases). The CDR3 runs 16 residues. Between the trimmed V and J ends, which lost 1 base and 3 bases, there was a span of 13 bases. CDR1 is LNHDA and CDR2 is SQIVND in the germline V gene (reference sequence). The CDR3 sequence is CASSIVGGALNQPQHF. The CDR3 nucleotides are TGTGCCAGTAGTATAGTGGGAGGGGCCCTCAATCAGCCCCAGCATTTT.

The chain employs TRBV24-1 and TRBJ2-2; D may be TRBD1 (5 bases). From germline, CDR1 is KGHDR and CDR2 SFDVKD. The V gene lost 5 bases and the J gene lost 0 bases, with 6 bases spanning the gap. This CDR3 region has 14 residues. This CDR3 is CATSGQPNTGELFF. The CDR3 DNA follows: TGTGCCACCAGTGGACAGCCGAACACCGGGGAGCTGTTTTTT.

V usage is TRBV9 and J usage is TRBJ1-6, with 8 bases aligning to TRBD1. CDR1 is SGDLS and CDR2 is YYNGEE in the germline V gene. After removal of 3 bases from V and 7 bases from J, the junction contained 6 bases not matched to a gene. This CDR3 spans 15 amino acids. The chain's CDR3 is CASSGQGQGNSPLHF. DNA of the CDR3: TGTGCCAGCAGCGGACAGGGGCAGGGCAATTCACCCCTCCACTTT.

CDR3: CATSDTQGGKLFF. In DNA, the CDR3 is TGTGCCACCAGTGACACTCAGGGTGGAAAACTGTTTTTT. The genes are TRBV24-1 and TRBJ1-4; possible D gene TRBD1, 5 bases. Looked up from germline, CDR1 is KGHDR and CDR2 is SFDVKD. Trimming removed 4 bases at V and 10 bases at J, with 12 bases between. The length of the CDR3 is 13 residues.

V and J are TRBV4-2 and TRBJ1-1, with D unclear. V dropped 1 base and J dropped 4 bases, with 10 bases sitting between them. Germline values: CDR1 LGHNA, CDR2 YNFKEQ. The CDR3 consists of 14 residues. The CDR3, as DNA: TGTGCCAGCAGCCAAGCTACAGACCCCACTGAAGCTTTCTTT. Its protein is CASSQATDPTEAFF.

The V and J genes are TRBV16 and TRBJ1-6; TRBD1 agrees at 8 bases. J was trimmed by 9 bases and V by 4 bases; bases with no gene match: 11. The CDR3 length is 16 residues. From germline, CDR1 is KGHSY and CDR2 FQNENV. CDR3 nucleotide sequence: TGTGCCAGCAGCCCACTAAGGACAGGGTACGTTTCACCCCTCCACTTT. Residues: CASSPLRTGYVSPLHF.

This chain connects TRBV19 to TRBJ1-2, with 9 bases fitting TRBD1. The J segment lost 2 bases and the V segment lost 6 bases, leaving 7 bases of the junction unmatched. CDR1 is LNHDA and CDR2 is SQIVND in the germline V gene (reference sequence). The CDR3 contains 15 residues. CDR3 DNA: TGTGCCAGTAGGATACCGGGACAGGGAAACTATGGCTACACCTTC. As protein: CASRIPGQGNYGYTF.

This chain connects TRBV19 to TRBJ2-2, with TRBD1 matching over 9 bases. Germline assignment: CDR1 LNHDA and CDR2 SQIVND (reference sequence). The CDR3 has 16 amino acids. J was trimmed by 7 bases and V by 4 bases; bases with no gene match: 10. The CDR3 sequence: CASSTEDRGLVGELFF. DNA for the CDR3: TGTGCCAGTAGTACCGAGGACAGGGGATTAGTCGGGGAGCTGTTTTTT.

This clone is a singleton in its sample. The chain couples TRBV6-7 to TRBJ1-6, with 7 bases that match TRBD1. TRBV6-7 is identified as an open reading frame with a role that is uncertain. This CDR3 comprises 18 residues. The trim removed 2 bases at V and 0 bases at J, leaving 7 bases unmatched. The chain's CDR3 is CASSYAGTVSSYNSPLHF. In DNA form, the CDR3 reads TGTGCCAGCAGTTACGCTGGGACAGTAAGCTCCTATAATTCACCCCTCCACTTT.

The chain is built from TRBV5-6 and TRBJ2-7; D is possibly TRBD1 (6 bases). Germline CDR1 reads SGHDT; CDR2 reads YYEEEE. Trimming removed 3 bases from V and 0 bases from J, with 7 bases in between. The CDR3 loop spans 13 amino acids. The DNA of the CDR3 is TGTGCCAGCAGCTGGGGGCCCTCCTACGAGCAGTACTTC. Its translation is CASSWGPSYEQYF.

CDR3 amino acids: CASSLRGGGGASETQYF. The CDR3, as DNA: TGTGCCAGCAGCTTGAGAGGTGGCGGGGGGGCGTCAGAGACCCAGTACTTC. The chain employs TRBV11-2 and TRBJ2-5; 9 nucleotides agree with TRBD2. The CDR3 has 17 amino acids. V lost 3 bases to trimming and J lost 4 bases; unmatched junction nucleotides: 12. Germline V gene lookup returns CDR1 SGHAT and CDR2 FQNNGV.

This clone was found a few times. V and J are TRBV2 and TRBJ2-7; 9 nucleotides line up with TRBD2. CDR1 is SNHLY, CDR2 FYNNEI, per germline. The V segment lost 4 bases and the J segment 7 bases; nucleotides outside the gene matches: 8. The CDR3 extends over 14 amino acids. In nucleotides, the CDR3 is TGTGCCAGCAGTGTCGGCGGGGGGGCACAAGAGCAGTACTTC. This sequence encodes CASSVGGGAQEQYF.

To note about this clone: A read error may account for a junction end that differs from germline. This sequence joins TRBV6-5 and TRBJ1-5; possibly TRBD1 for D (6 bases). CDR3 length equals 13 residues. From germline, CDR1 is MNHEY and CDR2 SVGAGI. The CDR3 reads CVSTGGASQPQHF. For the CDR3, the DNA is TGTGTCAGCACGGGGGGCGCGAGTCAGCCCCAGCATTTT.

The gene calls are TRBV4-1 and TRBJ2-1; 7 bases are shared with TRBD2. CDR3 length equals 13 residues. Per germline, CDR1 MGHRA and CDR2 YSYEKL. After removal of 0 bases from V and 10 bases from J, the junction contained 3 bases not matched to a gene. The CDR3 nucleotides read TGCGCCAGCAGCCAAGAAACTAGCGAGGAGCAGTTCTTC. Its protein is CASSQETSEEQFF.

In nucleotides, the CDR3 is TGTGCCACCAGCTGGGGCGTTGGTCAGCCCCAGCATTTT. Translated, it gives CATSWGVGQPQHF. The chain couples TRBV24-1 to TRBJ1-5, with D possibly matching TRBD1 (5 bases). This CDR3 is built from 13 residues. Germline CDR1 reads KGHDR; CDR2 reads SFDVKD. V lost 7 bases to trimming and J lost 6 bases, with 12 bases between them.

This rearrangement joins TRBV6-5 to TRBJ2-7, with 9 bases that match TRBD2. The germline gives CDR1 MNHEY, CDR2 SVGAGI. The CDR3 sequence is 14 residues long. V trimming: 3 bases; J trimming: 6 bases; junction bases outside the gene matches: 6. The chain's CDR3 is CASSYRGGASEQYF. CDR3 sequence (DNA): TGTGCCAGCAGTTATCGCGGGGGGGCATCCGAGCAGTACTTC.

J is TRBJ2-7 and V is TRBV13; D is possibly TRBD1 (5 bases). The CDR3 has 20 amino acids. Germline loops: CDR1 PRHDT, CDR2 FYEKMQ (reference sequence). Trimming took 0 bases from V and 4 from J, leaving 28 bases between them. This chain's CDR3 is CASSLGRAYLQVRETYEQYF. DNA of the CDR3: TGTGCCAGCAGCTTAGGCCGGGCCTATCTTCAGGTCAGGGAAACTTACGAGCAGTACTTC. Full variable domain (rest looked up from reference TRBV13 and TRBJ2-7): AAGVIQSPRHLIKEKRETATLKCYPIPRHDTVYWYQQGPGQDPQFLISFYEKMQSDKGSIPDRFSAQQFSDYHSELNMSSLELGDSALYFCASSLGRAYLQVRETYEQYFGPGTRLTVT.

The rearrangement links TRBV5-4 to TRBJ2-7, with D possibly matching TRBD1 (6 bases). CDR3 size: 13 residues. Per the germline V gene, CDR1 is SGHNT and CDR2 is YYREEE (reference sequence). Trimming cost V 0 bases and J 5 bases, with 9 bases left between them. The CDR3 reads CASSLAQGNEQYF. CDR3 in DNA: TGTGCCAGCAGCTTGGCCCAGGGGAACGAGCAGTACTTC.

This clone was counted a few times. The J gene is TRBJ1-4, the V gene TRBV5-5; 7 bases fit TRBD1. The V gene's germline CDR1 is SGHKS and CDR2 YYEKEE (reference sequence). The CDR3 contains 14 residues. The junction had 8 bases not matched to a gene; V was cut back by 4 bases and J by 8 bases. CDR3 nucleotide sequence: TGTGCCAGCAGCGTCAGGGGGTTGCAGGAAAAACTGTTTTTT. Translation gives CASSVRGLQEKLFF.

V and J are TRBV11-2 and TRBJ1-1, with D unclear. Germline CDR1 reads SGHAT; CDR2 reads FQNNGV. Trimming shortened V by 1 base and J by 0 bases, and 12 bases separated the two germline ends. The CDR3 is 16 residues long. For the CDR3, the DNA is TGTGCCAGCAGCTTAGCTCCCATTAACATGAACACTGAAGCTTTCTTT. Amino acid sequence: CASSLAPINMNTEAFF.

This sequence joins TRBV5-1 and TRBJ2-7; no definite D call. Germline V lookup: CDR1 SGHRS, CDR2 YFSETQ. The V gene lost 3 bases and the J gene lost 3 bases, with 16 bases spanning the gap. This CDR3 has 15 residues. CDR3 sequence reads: CASSSPSISSYEQYF. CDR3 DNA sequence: TGCGCCAGCAGCTCCCCGTCGATTTCGAGCTACGAGCAGTACTTC.

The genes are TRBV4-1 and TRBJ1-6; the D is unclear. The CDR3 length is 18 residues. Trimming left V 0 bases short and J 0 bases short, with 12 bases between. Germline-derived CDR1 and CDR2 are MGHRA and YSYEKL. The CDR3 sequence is CASSQDTLSSSYNSPLHF. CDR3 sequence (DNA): TGCGCCAGCAGCCAAGATACCTTGTCGAGCTCCTATAATTCACCCCTCCACTTT.

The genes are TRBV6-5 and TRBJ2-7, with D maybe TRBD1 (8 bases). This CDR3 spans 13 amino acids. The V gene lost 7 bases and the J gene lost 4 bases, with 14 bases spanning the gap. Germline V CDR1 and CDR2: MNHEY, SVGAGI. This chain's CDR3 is CASKNRGGYEQYF. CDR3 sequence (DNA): TGTGCCAGCAAAAACAGGGGGGGATACGAGCAGTACTTC.

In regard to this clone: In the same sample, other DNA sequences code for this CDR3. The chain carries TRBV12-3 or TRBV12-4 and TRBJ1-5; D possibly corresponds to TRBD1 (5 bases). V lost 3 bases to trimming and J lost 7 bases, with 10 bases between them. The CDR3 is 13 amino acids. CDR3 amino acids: CASSLGGGQPQHF. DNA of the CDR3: TGTGCCAGCAGTTTGGGGGGGGGACAGCCCCAGCATTTT.

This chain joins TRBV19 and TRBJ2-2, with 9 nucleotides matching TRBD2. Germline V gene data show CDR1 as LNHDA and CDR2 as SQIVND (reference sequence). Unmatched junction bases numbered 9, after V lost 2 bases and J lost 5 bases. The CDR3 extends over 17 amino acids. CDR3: CASSIRAAGGPTGELFF. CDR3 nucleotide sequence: TGTGCCAGTAGTATAAGGGCCGCGGGGGGGCCGACCGGGGAGCTGTTTTTT.

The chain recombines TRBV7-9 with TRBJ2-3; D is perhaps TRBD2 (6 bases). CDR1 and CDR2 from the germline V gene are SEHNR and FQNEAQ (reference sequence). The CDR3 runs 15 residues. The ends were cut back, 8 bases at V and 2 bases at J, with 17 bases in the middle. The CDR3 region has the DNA TGTGCCAGCGCCTCCCGGGACTTCCTCACAGATACGCAGTATTTT. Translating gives CASASRDFLTDTQYF.

CDR3 amino acids: CASSLAGDSSGNTIYF. CDR3 bases: TGTGCCAGCAGCTTAGCTGGGGACAGCTCTGGAAACACCATATATTTT. The gene calls are TRBV7-9 and TRBJ1-3, with 7 bases matching TRBD1. Per the germline V gene, CDR1 is SEHNR and CDR2 is FQNEAQ (reference sequence). CDR3 length: 16 amino acids. J lost 0 bases, V lost 0 bases, and 2 bases had no gene match.